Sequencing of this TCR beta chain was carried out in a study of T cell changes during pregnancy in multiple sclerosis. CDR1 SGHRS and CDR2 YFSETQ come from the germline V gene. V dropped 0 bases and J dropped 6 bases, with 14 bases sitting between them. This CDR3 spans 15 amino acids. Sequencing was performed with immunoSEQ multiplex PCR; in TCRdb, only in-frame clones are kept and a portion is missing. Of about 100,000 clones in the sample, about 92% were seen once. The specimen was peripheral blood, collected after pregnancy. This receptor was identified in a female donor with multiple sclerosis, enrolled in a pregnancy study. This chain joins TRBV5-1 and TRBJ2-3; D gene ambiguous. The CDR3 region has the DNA TGCGCCAGCAGCTTGGTGTCCCATCTCGGGGATACGCAGTATTTT. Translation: CASSLVSHLGDTQYF.